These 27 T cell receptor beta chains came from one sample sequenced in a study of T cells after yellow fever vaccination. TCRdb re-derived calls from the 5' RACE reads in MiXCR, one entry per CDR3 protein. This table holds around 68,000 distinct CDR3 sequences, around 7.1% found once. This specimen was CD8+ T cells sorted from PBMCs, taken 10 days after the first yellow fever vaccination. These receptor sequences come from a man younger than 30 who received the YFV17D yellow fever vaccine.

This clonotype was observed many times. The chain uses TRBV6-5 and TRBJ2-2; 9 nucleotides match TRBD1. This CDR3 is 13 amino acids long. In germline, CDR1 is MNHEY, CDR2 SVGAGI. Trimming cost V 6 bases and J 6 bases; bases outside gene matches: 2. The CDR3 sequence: CASRGTGSGELFF. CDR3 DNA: TGTGCCAGCAGGGGGACAGGGTCCGGGGAGCTGTTTTTT.

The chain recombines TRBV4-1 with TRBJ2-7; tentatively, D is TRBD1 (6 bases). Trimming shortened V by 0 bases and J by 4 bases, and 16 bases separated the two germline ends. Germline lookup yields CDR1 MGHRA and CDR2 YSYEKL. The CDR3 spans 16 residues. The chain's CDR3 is CASSQEFGGSWYEQYF. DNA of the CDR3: TGCGCCAGCAGCCAAGAGTTTGGGGGCTCCTGGTACGAGCAGTACTTC.

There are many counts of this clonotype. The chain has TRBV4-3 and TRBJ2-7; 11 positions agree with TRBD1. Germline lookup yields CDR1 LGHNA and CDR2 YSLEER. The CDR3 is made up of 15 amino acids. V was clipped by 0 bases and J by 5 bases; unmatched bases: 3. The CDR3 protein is CASSQEGTGGNEQYF. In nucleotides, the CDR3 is TGCGCCAGCAGCCAAGAAGGGACAGGGGGTAACGAGCAGTACTTC.

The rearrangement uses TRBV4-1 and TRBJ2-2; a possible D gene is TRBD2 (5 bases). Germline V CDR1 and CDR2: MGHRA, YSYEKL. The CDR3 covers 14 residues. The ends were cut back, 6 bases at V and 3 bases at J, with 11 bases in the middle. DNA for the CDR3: TGCGCCAGCAGGACTTTCGGGGACACCGGGGAGCTGTTTTTT. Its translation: CASRTFGDTGELFF.

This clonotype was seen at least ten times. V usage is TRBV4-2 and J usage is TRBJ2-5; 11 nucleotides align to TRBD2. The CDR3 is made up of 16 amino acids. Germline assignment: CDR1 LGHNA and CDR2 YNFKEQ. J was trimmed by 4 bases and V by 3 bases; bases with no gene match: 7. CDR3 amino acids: CASSQASGGRGETQYF. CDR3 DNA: TGTGCCAGCAGCCAGGCTAGCGGGGGGCGGGGAGAGACCCAGTACTTC.

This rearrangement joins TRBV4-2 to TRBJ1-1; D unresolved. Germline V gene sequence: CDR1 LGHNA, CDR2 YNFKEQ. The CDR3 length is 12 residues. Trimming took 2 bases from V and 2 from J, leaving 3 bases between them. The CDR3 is CASSQLNTEAFF. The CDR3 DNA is TGTGCCAGCAGCCAACTTAACACTGAAGCTTTCTTT.

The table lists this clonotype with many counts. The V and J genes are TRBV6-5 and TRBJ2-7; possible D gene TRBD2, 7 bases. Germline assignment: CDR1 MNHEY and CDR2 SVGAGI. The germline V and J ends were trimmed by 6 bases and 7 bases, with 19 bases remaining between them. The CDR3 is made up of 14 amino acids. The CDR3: CASRKGGAEWEQYV. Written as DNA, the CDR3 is TGTGCCAGCAGGAAAGGGGGGGCGGAGTGGGAGCAGTACGTC.

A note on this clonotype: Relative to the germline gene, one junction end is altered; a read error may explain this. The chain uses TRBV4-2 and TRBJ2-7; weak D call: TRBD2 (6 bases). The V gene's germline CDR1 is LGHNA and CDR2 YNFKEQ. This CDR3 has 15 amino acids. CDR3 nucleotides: TGTGCCATCAGCCCGGGGAGGCGCTCACCCTACGAGCAGTACTTC. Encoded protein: CAISPGRRSPYEQYF.

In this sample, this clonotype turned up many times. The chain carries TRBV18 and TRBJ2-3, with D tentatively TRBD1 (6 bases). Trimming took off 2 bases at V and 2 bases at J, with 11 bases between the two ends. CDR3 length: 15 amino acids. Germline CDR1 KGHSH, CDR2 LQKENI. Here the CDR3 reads CASSPMGATTDTQYF. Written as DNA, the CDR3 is TGTGCCAGCTCACCAATGGGGGCTACCACAGATACGCAGTATTTT.

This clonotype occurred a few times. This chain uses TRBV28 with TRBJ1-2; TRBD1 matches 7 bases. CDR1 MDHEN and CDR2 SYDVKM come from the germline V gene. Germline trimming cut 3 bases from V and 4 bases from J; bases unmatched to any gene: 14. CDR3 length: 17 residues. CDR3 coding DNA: TGTGCCAGCAGTTTTCTGACAGGGCCCCAAAACTTCTATGGCTACACCTTC. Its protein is CASSFLTGPQNFYGYTF.

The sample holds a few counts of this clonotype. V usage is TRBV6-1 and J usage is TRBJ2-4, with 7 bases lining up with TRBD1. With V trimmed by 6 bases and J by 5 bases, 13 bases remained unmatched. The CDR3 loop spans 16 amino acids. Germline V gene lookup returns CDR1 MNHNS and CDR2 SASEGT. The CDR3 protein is CASSQTGGDRENIQYF. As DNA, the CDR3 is TGTGCCAGCAGCCAAACTGGAGGAGACAGGGAAAACATTCAGTACTTC.

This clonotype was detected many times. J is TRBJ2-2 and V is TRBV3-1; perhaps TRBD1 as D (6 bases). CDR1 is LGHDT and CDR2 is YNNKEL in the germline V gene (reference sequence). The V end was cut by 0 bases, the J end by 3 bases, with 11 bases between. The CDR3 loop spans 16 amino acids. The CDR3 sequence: CASSQDRAGDTGELFF. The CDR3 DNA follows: TGTGCCAGCAGCCAAGACCGGGCAGGGGACACCGGGGAGCTGTTTTTT. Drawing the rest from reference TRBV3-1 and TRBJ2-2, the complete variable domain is DTAVSQTPKYLVTQMGNDKSIKCEQNLGHDTMYWYKQDSKKFLKIMFSYNNKELIINETVPNRFSPKSPDKAHLNLHINSLELGDSAVYFCASSQDRAGDTGELFFGEGSRLTVL.

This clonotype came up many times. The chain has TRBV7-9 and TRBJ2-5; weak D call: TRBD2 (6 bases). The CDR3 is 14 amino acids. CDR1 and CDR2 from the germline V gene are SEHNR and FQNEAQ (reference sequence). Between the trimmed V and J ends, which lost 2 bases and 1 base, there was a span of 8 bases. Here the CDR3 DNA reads TGTGCCAGCAGCTTACTAGCGTCCCAAGAGACCCAGTACTTC. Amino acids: CASSLLASQETQYF.

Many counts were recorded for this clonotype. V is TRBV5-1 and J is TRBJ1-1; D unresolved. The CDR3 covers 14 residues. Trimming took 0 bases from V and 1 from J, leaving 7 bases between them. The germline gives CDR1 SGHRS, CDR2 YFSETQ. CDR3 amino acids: CASSLAVANTEAFF. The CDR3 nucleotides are TGCGCCAGCAGCTTGGCGGTAGCGAACACTGAAGCTTTCTTT.

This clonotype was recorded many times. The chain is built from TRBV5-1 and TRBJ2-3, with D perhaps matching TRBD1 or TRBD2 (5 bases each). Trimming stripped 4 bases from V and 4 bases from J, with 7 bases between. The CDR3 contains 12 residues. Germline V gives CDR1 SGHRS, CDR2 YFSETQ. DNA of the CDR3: TGCGCCAGCAGCCCGGGGCCAGATACGCAGTATTTT. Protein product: CASSPGPDTQYF.

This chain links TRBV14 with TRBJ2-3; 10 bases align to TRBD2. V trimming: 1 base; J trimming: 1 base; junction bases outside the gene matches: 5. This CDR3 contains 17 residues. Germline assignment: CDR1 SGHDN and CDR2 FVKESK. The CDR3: CASSQGALAGGTDTQYF. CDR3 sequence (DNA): TGTGCCAGCAGCCAAGGGGCTCTAGCGGGGGGCACAGATACGCAGTATTTT.

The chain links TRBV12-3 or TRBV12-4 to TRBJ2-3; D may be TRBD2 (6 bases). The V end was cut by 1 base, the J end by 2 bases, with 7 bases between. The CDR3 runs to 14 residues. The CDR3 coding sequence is TGTGCCAGCAGTTTAGGGGACTCCACAGATACGCAGTATTTT. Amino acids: CASSLGDSTDTQYF.

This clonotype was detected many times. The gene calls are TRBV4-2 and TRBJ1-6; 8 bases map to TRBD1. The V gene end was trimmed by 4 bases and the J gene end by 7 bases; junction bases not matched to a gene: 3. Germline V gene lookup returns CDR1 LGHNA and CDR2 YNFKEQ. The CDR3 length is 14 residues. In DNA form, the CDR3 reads TGTGCCAGCAGCCTGGGACAGGCAAATTCACCCCTCCACTTT. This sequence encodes CASSLGQANSPLHF.

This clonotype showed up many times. CDR3 coding DNA: TGTGCCAGCAGTGCCAATCCGAAACCCTACGAGCAGTACGTC. Its translation: CASSANPKPYEQYV. The chain has TRBV2 and TRBJ2-7; D gene uncertain. Per germline, CDR1 SNHLY and CDR2 FYNNEI. Trimming removed 4 bases from V and 2 bases from J, with 12 bases in between. CDR3 length: 14 residues.

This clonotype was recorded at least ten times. In DNA form, the CDR3 reads TGTGCCAGCAGCTCGTGGTCATCTGAGGATACGCAGTATTTT. It specifies CASSSWSSEDTQYF. V is TRBV7-9 and J is TRBJ2-3; D is ambiguous. The germline V gene encodes CDR1 SEHNR and CDR2 FQNEAQ (reference sequence). The CDR3 totals 14 residues. Trimming took 4 bases from V and 6 from J, leaving 14 bases between them.

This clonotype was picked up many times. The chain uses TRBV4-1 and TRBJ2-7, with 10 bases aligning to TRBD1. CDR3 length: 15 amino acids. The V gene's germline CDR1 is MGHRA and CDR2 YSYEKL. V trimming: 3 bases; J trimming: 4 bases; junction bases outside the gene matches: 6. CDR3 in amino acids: CASSHPGQGMYEQYV. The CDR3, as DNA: TGCGCCAGCAGCCATCCGGGACAGGGGATGTACGAGCAGTACGTC.

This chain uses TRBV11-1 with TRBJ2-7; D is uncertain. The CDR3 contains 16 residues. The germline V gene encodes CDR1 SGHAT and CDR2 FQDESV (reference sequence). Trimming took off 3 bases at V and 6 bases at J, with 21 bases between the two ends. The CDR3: CASSLTERTGLGEQYF. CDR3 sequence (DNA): TGTGCCAGCAGCTTGACGGAACGGACGGGTCTGGGCGAGCAGTACTTC.

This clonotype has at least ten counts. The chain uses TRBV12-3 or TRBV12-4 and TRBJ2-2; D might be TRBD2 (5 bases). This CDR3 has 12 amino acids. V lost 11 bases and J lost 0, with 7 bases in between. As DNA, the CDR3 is TGTGCCGAGCGGACGAACACCGGGGAGCTGTTTTTT. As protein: CAERTNTGELFF.

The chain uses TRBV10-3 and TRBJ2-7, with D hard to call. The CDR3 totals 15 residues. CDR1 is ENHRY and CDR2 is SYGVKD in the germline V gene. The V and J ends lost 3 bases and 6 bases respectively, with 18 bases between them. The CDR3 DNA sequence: TGTGCCATCAGTGATAGCCCAAGCGAGGTGCTCGAGCAGTACTTC. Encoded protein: CAISDSPSEVLEQYF.

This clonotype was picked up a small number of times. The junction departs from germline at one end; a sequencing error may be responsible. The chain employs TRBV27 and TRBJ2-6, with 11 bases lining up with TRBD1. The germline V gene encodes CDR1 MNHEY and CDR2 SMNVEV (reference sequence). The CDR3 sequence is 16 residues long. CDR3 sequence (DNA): TGCACCAGCAGCGGACAGGGGGCGCCTGGGGCCAACGTCCTGACTTTC. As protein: CTSSGQGAPGANVLTF.

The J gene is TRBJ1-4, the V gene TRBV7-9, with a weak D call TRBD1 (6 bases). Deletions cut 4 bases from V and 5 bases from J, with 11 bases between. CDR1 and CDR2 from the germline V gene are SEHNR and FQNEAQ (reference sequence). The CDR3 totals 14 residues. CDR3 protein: CASSSGTLNEKLFF. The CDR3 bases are TGTGCCAGCAGCTCCGGGACACTCAATGAAAAACTGTTTTTT.

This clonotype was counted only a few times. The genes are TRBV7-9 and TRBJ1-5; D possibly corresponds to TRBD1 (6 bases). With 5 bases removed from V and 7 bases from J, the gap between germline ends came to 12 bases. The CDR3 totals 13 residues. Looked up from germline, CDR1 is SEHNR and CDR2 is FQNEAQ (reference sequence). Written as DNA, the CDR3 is TGTGCCAGCAGCCTCTGGGGGGCCCAGCCCCAGCATTTT. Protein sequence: CASSLWGAQPQHF.